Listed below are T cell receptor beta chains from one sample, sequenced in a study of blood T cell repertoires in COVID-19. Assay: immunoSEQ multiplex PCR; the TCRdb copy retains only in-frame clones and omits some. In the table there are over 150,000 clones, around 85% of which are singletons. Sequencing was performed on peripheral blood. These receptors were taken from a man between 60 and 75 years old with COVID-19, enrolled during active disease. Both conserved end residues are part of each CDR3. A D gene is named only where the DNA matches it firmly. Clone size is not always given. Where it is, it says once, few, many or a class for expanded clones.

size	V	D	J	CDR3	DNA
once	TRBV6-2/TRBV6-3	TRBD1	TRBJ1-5	CASSYPSGGRNQLQHF	TGTGCCAGCAGTTACCCATCAGGGGGCCGCAATCAGCTCCAGCATTTT
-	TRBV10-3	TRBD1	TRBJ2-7	CAISESRTGGYEQYF	TGTGCCATCAGTGAGTCGAGGACAGGGGGATACGAGCAGTACTTC
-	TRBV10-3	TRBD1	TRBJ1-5	CAVWTGESNQPQHF	TGTGCCGTATGGACAGGGGAGAGCAATCAGCCCCAGCATTTT
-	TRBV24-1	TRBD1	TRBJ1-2	CATSDSGQNYGYTF	TGTGCCACCAGTGACTCGGGACAGAACTATGGCTACACCTTC
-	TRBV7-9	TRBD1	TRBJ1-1	CASSLGTGAPLFF	TGTGCCAGCAGCCTCGGGACAGGGGCGCCGCTGTTCTTT
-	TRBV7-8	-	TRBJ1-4	CASSPLDWNEKLFF	TGTGCCAGCAGCCCTCTGGACTGGAATGAAAAACTGTTTTTT
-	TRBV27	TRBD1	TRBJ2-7	CASSPLTGGAAEQYF	TGTGCCAGCAGTCCCTTGACAGGGGGCGCGGCCGAGCAGTACTTC
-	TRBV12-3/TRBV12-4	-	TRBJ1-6	CASSLVPVSPLHF	TGTGCCAGCAGTTTAGTTCCGGTTTCACCCCTCCACTTT
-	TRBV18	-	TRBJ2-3	CASSPFTDTQYF	TGTGCCAGCTCACCCTTCACAGATACGCAGTATTTT
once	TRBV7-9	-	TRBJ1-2	CASSGSGGYYGYTF	TGTGCCAGCAGCGGATCGGGGGGGTACTATGGCTACACCTTC
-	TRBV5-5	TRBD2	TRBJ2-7	CASSPGTTYEQYF	TGTGCCAGCAGCCCTGGGACTACCTACGAGCAGTACTTC
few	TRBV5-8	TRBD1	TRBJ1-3	CASSPRWTGSGNTIYF	TGTGCCAGCAGCCCCAGATGGACAGGCTCTGGAAACACCATATATTTT
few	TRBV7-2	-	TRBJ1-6	CASSFTANNSPLHF	TGTGCCAGCAGCTTTACAGCTAATAATTCACCCCTCCACTTT
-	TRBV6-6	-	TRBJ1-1	CASSFQPGGYTEAFF	TGTGCCAGCAGTTTCCAACCCGGAGGGTACACTGAAGCTTTCTTT
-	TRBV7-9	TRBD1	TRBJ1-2	CASSSLGQSYYGYTF	TGTGCCAGCAGCTCCTTGGGACAGAGTTACTATGGCTACACCTTC